The present TCR beta chain was sequenced within a study of CD8 T cells in ankylosing spondylitis. Notes on the study in general: Blood of patients with ankylosing spondylitis appeared to be characterized by a TCR beta motif of seven or eight highly homologous variants. Reportedly, disease-linked clones are significantly enriched in ankylosing spondylitis patients' matched synovial fluid. Reactive arthritis synovial fluid and blood were previously reported to contain some motif variants.

Library preparation for TCR beta used quantitative 5'-RACE with molecular barcodes. TCRdb reanalysed the 5' RACE reads using MiXCR and keeps one entry per CDR3 protein. The data hold 200,000 to 250,000 distinct CDR3 sequences, with around 20% observed a single time. Germline loops: CDR1 MGHRA, CDR2 YSYEKL. V lost 1 base to trimming and J lost 0 bases, with 11 bases between them. The CDR3 spans 16 residues. This clonotype was seen more than once but under ten times. Its antigen is currently unknown. The J gene is TRBJ2-3, the V gene TRBV4-1; D possibly uses TRBD1 or TRBD2 (5 bases each). What was sequenced was blood, either unsorted or a sorted T cell fraction (not recorded which). This receptor was taken from a male donor with ankylosing spondylitis. The CDR3 loop is CASSQVYGASTDTQYF. The DNA of the CDR3 is TGCGCCAGCAGCCAAGTGTACGGGGCAAGCACAGATACGCAGTATTTT.